A single sample gave rise to the 3 T cell receptor beta chains below, sequenced in a study of T cells after yellow fever vaccination. One entry per CDR3 protein, called by TCRdb with MiXCR from the 5' RACE reads. Among some 160,000 distinct CDR3 sequences listed, 9.3% were seen once. The sequences come from CD8+ T cells sorted from PBMCs, collected 45 days after the yellow fever booster vaccination. The source of these receptors is a man between 18 and 35 years old who received the YFV17D yellow fever vaccine.

There are many counts of this clonotype. The gene calls are TRBV7-6 and TRBJ2-1; the D gene is possibly TRBD1 (6 bases). CDR1 is SGHVS, CDR2 FNYEAQ, per germline. The length of the CDR3 is 11 residues. Trimming removed 5 bases from V and 10 bases from J, with 9 bases in between. The CDR3 protein is CASSPGQEQFF. CDR3 in DNA: TGTGCCAGCAGCCCCGGACAGGAGCAGTTCTTC.

This chain uses TRBV6-5 with TRBJ2-7; D is unclear. Trimming shortened V by 5 bases and J by 3 bases, and 14 bases separated the two germline ends. In germline, CDR1 is MNHEY, CDR2 SVGAGI. The CDR3 runs to 14 residues. In DNA, the CDR3 is TGTGCCAGCAGTCCGACGGACGGTTTCTACGAGCAGTACTTC. This translates into CASSPTDGFYEQYF.

In its sample, this clonotype was seen a few times. This chain links TRBV5-1 with TRBJ1-1; 7 bases agree with TRBD1. The V gene's germline CDR1 is SGHRS and CDR2 YFSETQ. V dropped 4 bases and J dropped 3; count of bases not matched to a gene: 6. CDR3 size: 14 residues. This CDR3 reads CASSPRQGDTEAFF. DNA of the CDR3: TGCGCCAGCAGCCCTCGACAGGGTGACACTGAAGCTTTCTTT.